Shown below are 18 T cell receptor beta chains from a single sample sequenced in a study of radiation and T cells in renal cell carcinoma. Time point meaning: baseline pretreatment blood. Specified treatment: 15 Gy SBRT to primary tumor, nephrectomy 4 weeks later. Here immunoSEQ multiplex PCR was the method, and the copy in TCRdb shows in-frame clones only, minus some. Of some 100,000 clones in the sample, 65% to 85% are singletons; the top ten hold 5% to 7.5%. This specimen consisted of blood, obtained from a patient whose treatment included radiotherapy and nephrectomy. These receptors were obtained from a man between 60 and 75 years old with renal cell carcinoma.

This clone was observed many times. The gene calls are TRBV11-2 and TRBJ1-5; a weak D match, TRBD1 (5 bases). This CDR3 has 16 amino acids. V gave up 0 bases and J gave up 3 bases, with 12 bases separating them. Per the germline V gene, CDR1 is SGHAT and CDR2 is FQNNGV. Here the CDR3 reads CASSLDLIGANQPQHF. The CDR3 region has the DNA TGTGCCAGCAGCTTAGATCTGATTGGGGCCAATCAGCCCCAGCATTTT.

V usage is TRBV20-1 and J usage is TRBJ2-7; D unclear. Deletions cut 5 bases from V and 3 bases from J, with 8 bases between. This CDR3 is 11 amino acids long. Germline assignment: CDR1 DFQATT and CDR2 SNEGSKA (reference sequence). As DNA, the CDR3 is TGCAGTGCTCAGACCGGCTACGAGCAGTACTTC. It yields the protein CSAQTGYEQYF.

This sequence joins TRBV6-6 and TRBJ1-5; a possible D gene is TRBD1 (6 bases). The germline V gene has CDR1 MNHNY and CDR2 SVGAGI (reference sequence). The CDR3 is made up of 15 amino acids. The V end was cut by 4 bases, the J end by 4 bases, with 14 bases between. The CDR3 reads CASSSYRVNNQPQHF. DNA of the CDR3: TGTGCCAGCAGTTCCTACAGGGTTAATAATCAGCCCCAGCATTTT.

There are a few counts of this clone. V and J are TRBV6-6 and TRBJ2-1; D is perhaps TRBD2 (6 bases). This CDR3 spans 14 amino acids. Germline values: CDR1 MNHNY, CDR2 SVGAGI (reference sequence). Trimming stripped 2 bases from V and 8 bases from J, with 13 bases between. The CDR3 coding sequence is TGTGCCAGCAGTTACGTGGGAGGAGACGATGAGCAGTTCTTC. Residues: CASSYVGGDDEQFF.

The chain couples TRBV7-9 to TRBJ1-5; possibly TRBD1 for D (5 bases). The CDR3 is 14 residues long. The ends were cut back, 3 bases at V and 3 bases at J, with 9 bases in the middle. In germline, CDR1 is SEHNR, CDR2 FQNEAQ (reference sequence). CDR3 residues: CASSFGTDNQPQHF. DNA for the CDR3: TGTGCCAGCAGCTTTGGGACCGACAATCAGCCCCAGCATTTT.

The V call is TRBV11-2, the J call TRBJ2-4; D is perhaps TRBD1 or TRBD2 (5 bases each). The germline V gene encodes CDR1 SGHAT and CDR2 FQNNGV. V lost 7 bases and J lost 0, with 10 bases in between. This CDR3 region has 14 residues. The CDR3: CASNSGTAKNIQYF. Written as DNA, the CDR3 is TGTGCCAGCAACTCCGGGACAGCCAAAAACATTCAGTACTTC.

V and J are TRBV13 and TRBJ1-2; D gene unclear. The CDR3 totals 17 residues. V lost 0 bases, J lost 2 bases, and 16 bases lay in between. Germline V CDR1 and CDR2: PRHDT, FYEKMQ (reference sequence). CDR3 bases: TGTGCCAGCAGCTTAGGCACTATAGTAGCTCCAAACTATGGCTACACCTTC. Translation: CASSLGTIVAPNYGYTF. The full variable domain, rest sourced from reference TRBV13 and TRBJ1-2, is AAGVIQSPRHLIKEKRETATLKCYPIPRHDTVYWYQQGPGQDPQFLISFYEKMQSDKGSIPDRFSAQQFSDYHSELNMSSLELGDSALYFCASSLGTIVAPNYGYTFGSGTRLTVV.

The CDR3 bases are TGCAGCGTCGAGAAATCCAACACCGGGGAGCTGTTTTTT. It yields the protein CSVEKSNTGELFF. This chain links TRBV29-1 with TRBJ2-2, with D unresolved. The CDR3 runs to 13 residues. Germline lookup yields CDR1 SQVTM and CDR2 ANQGSEA. With 6 bases removed from V and 2 bases from J, the gap between germline ends came to 10 bases.

This chain joins TRBV19 and TRBJ2-5, with 9 bases aligning to TRBD2. There are 16 residues in the CDR3. Germline CDR1 and CDR2: LNHDA and SQIVND (reference sequence). V was pared by 6 bases and J by 1 base, with 9 bases of the junction left unmatched. The DNA of the CDR3 is TGTGCCAGTAGCGCGGGAGGGGGACTCTCCCAAGAGACCCAGTACTTC. Translated: CASSAGGGLSQETQYF.

The chain joins TRBV7-2 to TRBJ2-1; 13 bases align to TRBD2. V was pared by 5 bases and J by 6 bases, with 7 bases of the junction left unmatched. Germline CDR1 is SGHTA and CDR2 is FQGNSA. The length of the CDR3 is 16 residues. This CDR3 reads CASSKTSGRLFNEQFF. CDR3 DNA: TGTGCCAGCAGCAAGACTAGCGGGAGGTTATTCAATGAGCAGTTCTTC.

The CDR3 nucleotides read TGTGCCAGCAGCGTAGAAGATAGATCCCTCCGGTCCTACAATGAGCAGTTCTTC. This gives the protein CASSVEDRSLRSYNEQFF. The chain carries TRBV9 and TRBJ2-1, with no clear D. The CDR3 totals 18 residues. The V gene lost 0 bases and the J gene lost 1 base, with 17 bases spanning the gap. Germline V CDR1 and CDR2: SGDLS, YYNGEE.

This clone was counted a single time. The J gene is TRBJ2-3, the V gene TRBV13; D unclear. The CDR3 length is 12 residues. V lost 10 bases, J lost 1 base, and 9 bases lay in between. Germline V gives CDR1 PRHDT, CDR2 FYEKMQ (reference sequence). The CDR3 nucleotides read TGTGCCACCGCAGGCGGCACAGATACGCAGTATTTT. Amino acid sequence: CATAGGTDTQYF.

A note on this clone: Given a much more abundant clone one base away, this may be a read error. This chain links TRBV5-6 with TRBJ1-1; D is unresolved. This CDR3 is 12 amino acids long. Trimming removed 4 bases at V and 1 base at J, with 5 bases between. Germline assignment: CDR1 SGHDT and CDR2 YYEEEE. The CDR3 protein is CASSTSNTEAFF. In DNA form, the CDR3 reads TGTGCCAGCAGCACATCGAACACTGAAGCTTTCTTT.

The J gene is TRBJ2-1, the V gene TRBV7-9; a possible D gene is TRBD2 (6 bases). Trimming removed 4 bases at V and 7 bases at J, with 20 bases between. The CDR3 is 16 residues long. The V gene's germline CDR1 is SEHNR and CDR2 FQNEAQ (reference sequence). The CDR3: CASSSRASGLLNEQFF. Here the CDR3 DNA reads TGTGCCAGCAGCTCCCGGGCCTCGGGACTCCTAAATGAGCAGTTCTTC.

This clone was observed a single time. The chain recombines TRBV10-3 with TRBJ1-2, with D perhaps matching TRBD1 (6 bases). The CDR3 length is 16 residues. V lost 4 bases and J 3 bases, leaving 18 bases between the germline ends. Germline loops: CDR1 ENHRY, CDR2 SYGVKD. The DNA for the CDR3 is TGTGCCATCAGTGCCTCGAGGGGGGGCGCAGACTATGGCTACACCTTC. Translation: CAISASRGGADYGYTF.

The rearrangement links TRBV19 to TRBJ2-7; 9 nucleotides align to TRBD1. Looked up from germline, CDR1 is LNHDA and CDR2 is SQIVND (reference sequence). There are 13 residues in the CDR3. The V segment lost 5 bases and the J segment 4 bases; nucleotides outside the gene matches: 3. The CDR3: CASSRDREYEQYF. CDR3 DNA: TGTGCCAGTAGTCGGGACAGGGAGTACGAGCAGTACTTC.

This clone is a singleton in its sample. The chain links TRBV28 to TRBJ2-1; 12 bases map to TRBD2. The germline gives CDR1 MDHEN, CDR2 SYDVKM. CDR3 length: 18 amino acids. After removal of 2 bases from V and 0 bases from J, the junction contained 5 bases not matched to a gene. CDR3 coding DNA: TGTGCCAGCAGTTTAGGGCTAGCGGGAGGGCTCTCCTACAATGAGCAGTTCTTC. Its protein is CASSLGLAGGLSYNEQFF.

In the case of this clone: One end of the junction is discordant with germline, which a read error may explain. The V call is TRBV5-4, the J call TRBJ2-3; D is possibly TRBD2 (6 bases). Germline V lookup: CDR1 SGHNT, CDR2 YYREEE (reference sequence). This CDR3 has 16 residues. CDR3: CASSGLGIAFTDTQYF. The CDR3 DNA is TGTGCTAGCAGCGGGCTGGGGATTGCCTTCACAGATACGCAGTATTTT.